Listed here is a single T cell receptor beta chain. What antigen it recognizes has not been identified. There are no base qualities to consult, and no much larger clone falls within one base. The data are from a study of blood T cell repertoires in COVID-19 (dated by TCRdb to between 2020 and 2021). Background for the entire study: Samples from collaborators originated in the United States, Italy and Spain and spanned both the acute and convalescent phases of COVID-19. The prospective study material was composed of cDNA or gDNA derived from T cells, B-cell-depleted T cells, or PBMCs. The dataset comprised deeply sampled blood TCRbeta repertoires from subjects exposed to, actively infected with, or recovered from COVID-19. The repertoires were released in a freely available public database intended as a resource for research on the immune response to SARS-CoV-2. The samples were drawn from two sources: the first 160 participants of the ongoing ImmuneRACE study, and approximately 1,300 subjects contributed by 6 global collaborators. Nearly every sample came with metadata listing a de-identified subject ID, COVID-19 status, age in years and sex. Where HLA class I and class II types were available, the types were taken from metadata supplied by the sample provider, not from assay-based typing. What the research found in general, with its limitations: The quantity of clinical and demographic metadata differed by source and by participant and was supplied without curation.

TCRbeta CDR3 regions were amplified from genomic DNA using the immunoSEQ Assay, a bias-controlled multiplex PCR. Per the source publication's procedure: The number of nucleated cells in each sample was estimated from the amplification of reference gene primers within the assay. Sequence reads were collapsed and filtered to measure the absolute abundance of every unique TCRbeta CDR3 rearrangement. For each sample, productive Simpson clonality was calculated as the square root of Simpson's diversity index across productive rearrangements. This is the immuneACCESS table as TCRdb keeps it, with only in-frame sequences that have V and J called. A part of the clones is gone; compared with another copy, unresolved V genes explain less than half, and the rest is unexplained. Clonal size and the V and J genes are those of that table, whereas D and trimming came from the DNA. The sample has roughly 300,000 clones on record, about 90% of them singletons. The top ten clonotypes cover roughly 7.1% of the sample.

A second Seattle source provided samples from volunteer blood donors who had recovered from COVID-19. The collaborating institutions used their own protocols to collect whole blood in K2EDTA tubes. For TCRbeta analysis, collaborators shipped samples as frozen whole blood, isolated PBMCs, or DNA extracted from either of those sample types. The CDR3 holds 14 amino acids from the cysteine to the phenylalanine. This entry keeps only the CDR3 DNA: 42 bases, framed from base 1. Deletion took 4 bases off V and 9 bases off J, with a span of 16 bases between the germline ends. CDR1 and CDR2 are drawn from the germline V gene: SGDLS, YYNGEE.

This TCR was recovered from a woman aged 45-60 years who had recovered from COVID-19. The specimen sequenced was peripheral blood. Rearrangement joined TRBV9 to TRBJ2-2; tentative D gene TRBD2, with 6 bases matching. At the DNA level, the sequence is TGTGCCAGCAGCTCGGGGGAGAGTATCCGGGAGCTGTTTTTT. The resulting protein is CASSSGESIRELFF.